This TCR beta chain was retrieved from a study of monozygotic twins with inflammatory bowel disease. Study-wide points: Different T cell subtypes could not be distinguished. A reduction in TCRbeta diversity (inverse Simpson) was seen in IBD patients relative to healthy co-twins.

CDR3 length: 13 residues. CDR1 is DFQATT, CDR2 SNEGSKA, per germline (reference sequence). Input per TCR library consisted of approximately 3,500 ng of total RNA. Each of TCRalpha and TCRbeta cDNA went through two nested PCRs, lasting about 16 and 10 cycles. TCRdb reprocessed the 5' RACE reads and stores each CDR3 protein as one record, lacking DNA. In total, the table holds about 210,000 distinct CDR3 sequences. A word on this clonotype: Its antigen is as yet unknown.

The chain couples TRBV20-1 to TRBJ1-4. The source of this sequence is a human donor with ulcerative colitis or Crohn's disease, or a healthy co-twin of an affected twin (not recorded which). Sequencing input: blood. This CDR3 is CSARDVGNEKLFF.